This T cell receptor beta chain was identified in a study of blood T cell repertoires in COVID-19 (dated by TCRdb to the early 2020s). Some background on the complete study: The collaborator samples originated in the United States, Italy and Spain and spanned the acute and convalescent phases of COVID-19. Deeply sampled blood TCRbeta repertoires from subjects exposed to, actively infected with, or recovered from COVID-19 were included in the dataset. A freely available public database, intended as a resource for researchers studying the immune response to SARS-CoV-2, is where the repertoires were released. The sample metadata nearly always contained a de-identified subject ID, COVID-19 status, age in years and sex. Where HLA class I and class II types were available, the types were taken from metadata supplied by the sample provider, not from assay-based typing. The samples were drawn from two sources: the first 160 participants of the ongoing ImmuneRACE study, and about 1,300 subjects contributed by 6 global collaborators. The prospective study material was composed of cDNA or gDNA derived from T cells, B-cell-depleted T cells, or PBMCs. Here is what the overall study found, with its caveats: The quantity of clinical and demographic metadata differed by source and by participant and was supplied without curation.

Each collaborating institution followed its own protocols to collect whole blood in K2EDTA tubes. For TCRbeta analysis, collaborators shipped samples as frozen whole blood, isolated PBMCs, or DNA extracted from either of those sample types. The immunoSEQ Assay, a bias-controlled multiplex PCR, was used to amplify TCRbeta CDR3 regions from genomic DNA. The study's own analysis went as follows. Nucleated cell counts per sample were estimated from amplification of reference gene primers within the assay. To quantify the absolute abundance of each unique TCRbeta CDR3 rearrangement, sequence reads were collapsed and filtered. Productive Simpson clonality was computed per sample as the square root of Simpson's diversity index over productive rearrangements. This immuneACCESS table, as held by TCRdb, lists in-frame sequences with V and J called but not all clones. Of the missing ones, under half trace to an unresolved V gene in checked studies; the others have no known cause. The V and J calls and the clone size are those of that table, but D and trimming were determined from the DNA. The table for this sample lists approximately 190,000 clones; approximately 84% of them were counted only once. The ten largest clones represent less than 6.5% of the sample.

About this clone: Its antigen has not been determined. No base quality values were provided; no much bigger clone lies one nucleotide off.

Unmatched junction bases come to 5, with V trimmed by 5 bases and J by 1 base. CDR1 and CDR2 were assigned from the germline V gene (reference sequence) as SEHNR and FQNEAQ. From cysteine to phenylalanine, the CDR3 is 15 amino acids long. Only CDR3 DNA is held: 45 bases, read in frame from base 1. The V gene is TRBV7-9 and the J gene is TRBJ2-7, and TRBD2 matches 10 of the central bases. Sequenced sample: peripheral blood. This sequence was found in an older woman with active or convalescent COVID-19. The CDR3: CASSPTSGVSYEQYF. The DNA reads TGTGCCAGCAGCCCTACTAGCGGGGTTTCCTACGAGCAGTACTTC.